These T cell receptor beta chains were read from a single sample in a study of blood T cell repertoires in COVID-19. Produced via immunoSEQ multiplex PCR; TCRdb's table is partial and in-frame only. This sample has about 180,000 clones, with about four fifths found just once. Sequenced material: peripheral blood. Every receptor here comes from a human donor in a cohort sampled during active COVID-19. Both conserved end residues are part of each CDR3. Each record gives: V gene, J gene, clone size, D gene, CDR3 protein, CDR3 DNA. A D gene is named only where the DNA matches it firmly. Expanded clones are given a class, and other clones once, few, many or no size at all.

TRBV2,TRBJ2-2,-,TRBD2,CASSERAGPNTGELFF,TGTGCCAGCAGTGAACGAGCGGGGCCGAACACCGGGGAGCTGTTTTTT
TRBV12-3/TRBV12-4,TRBJ2-7,-,-,CASSLIGAGEQYF,TGTGCCAGCAGTTTAATCGGTGCGGGAGAGCAGTACTTC
TRBV9,TRBJ2-7,-,-,CASSPLGLVSYEQYF,TGTGCCAGCAGCCCTCTAGGACTGGTCTCCTACGAGCAGTACTTC
TRBV7-2,TRBJ2-1,-,TRBD2,CASTPVGGGSYNEQFF,TGTGCCAGCACCCCGGTCGGGGGGGGCTCCTACAATGAGCAGTTCTTC
TRBV7-9,TRBJ1-1,-,-,CASSPELGRHTEAFF,TGTGCCAGCAGCCCCGAATTGGGGAGGCACACTGAAGCTTTCTTT
TRBV3-1/TRBV3-2,TRBJ2-3,-,-,CASSQETGGRGDTQYF,TGTGCCAGCAGCCAAGAGACGGGGGGCCGCGGCGATACGCAGTATTTT
TRBV7-8,TRBJ2-1,-,TRBD2,CASSFSGILAGGSYNEQFF,TGTGCCAGCAGCTTCTCGGGGATCCTAGCGGGGGGTTCCTACAATGAGCAGTTCTTC
TRBV5-4,TRBJ2-5,-,TRBD2,CASSLAGVEETQYF,TGTGCCAGCAGCTTAGCGGGGGTTGAGGAGACCCAGTACTTC
TRBV4-1,TRBJ2-7,-,TRBD1,CASSQPRGQGAYEQYF,TGCGCCAGCAGCCAACCCCGGGGACAGGGGGCCTACGAGCAGTACTTC
TRBV7-6,TRBJ2-6,-,-,CASSFRTAGAFSGANVLTF,TGTGCCAGCAGCTTCCGGACAGCAGGGGCGTTCTCTGGGGCCAACGTCCTGACTTTC
TRBV19,TRBJ2-7,-,-,CASSPGYSYEQYF,TGTGCCAGTAGCCCCGGTTACTCCTACGAGCAGTACTTC
TRBV21-1,TRBJ1-2,-,-,CASSKVGTGAFQNYGYTF,-
TRBV14,TRBJ2-2,-,TRBD1,CASSTRTGNTGELFF,TGTGCCAGCAGCACTAGGACAGGGAACACCGGGGAGCTGTTTTTT
TRBV20-1,TRBJ2-1,-,-,CSAGSPNEQFF,TGCAGTGCTGGTAGTCCAAATGAGCAGTTCTTC
TRBV6-5,TRBJ1-4,once,TRBD1,CASRGRQGRSEKLFF,TGTGCCAGCAGGGGACGACAGGGTCGGTCTGAAAAACTGTTTTTT
TRBV11-2,TRBJ2-1,-,TRBD2,CASSFAGGPYNEQFF,TGTGCCAGCAGCTTCGCGGGGGGGCCGTACAATGAGCAGTTCTTC
TRBV9,TRBJ1-2,-,-,CASSHSTGRQGYGYTF,TGTGCCAGCAGCCACTCCACCGGCCGCCAGGGCTATGGCTACACCTTC
TRBV4-1,TRBJ1-1,few,-,CASSLTGNTEAFF,TGCGCCAGCAGCCTCACAGGCAACACTGAAGCTTTCTTT
TRBV5-1,TRBJ2-7,-,-,CASSLVPQSSYEQYF,TGCGCCAGCAGCTTGGTCCCACAGAGCTCCTACGAGCAGTACTTC
TRBV2,TRBJ2-7,once,TRBD2,CASRVAGGVNEQYF,TGTGCCAGCAGAGTAGCGGGGGGTGTCAACGAGCAGTACTTC